This TCR beta chain stems from a study of cytomegalovirus exposure and HLA in healthy donors. General observations from the study: Later analysis identified 15,000 to 20,000 TCR beta sequences associated with HLA alleles, using a false discovery rate threshold of 0.05. A later look showed TCR association rates differing by HLA locus, highest for DRB1 and lowest for HLA-C.

The PCR had 60 Vbeta and 13 Jbeta primers. The method was immunoSEQ multiplex PCR; TCRdb's version includes in-frame clones alone and lacks a portion of them. The repertoire holds about 86,000 clones, with around 74% as singletons. The CDR3 loop spans 13 amino acids. Germline lookup yields CDR1 MNHEY and CDR2 SVGAGI. V was clipped by 2 bases and J by 1 base, with 5 bases between them. On this clone itself: Its specificity is not known.

This sequence originates from a woman in her forties or fifties in good health and CMV-seropositive. The gene calls are TRBV6-5 and TRBJ2-5; D unclear. The material sequenced was PBMCs. The CDR3 bases are TGTGCCAGCAGTTACAGCTTCCAAGAGACCCAGTACTTC. Translated: CASSYSFQETQYF.